This T cell receptor (beta chain) emerged from a study of yellow fever vaccine responses in identical twins. This CDR3 has 16 amino acids. V lost 4 bases, J lost 4 bases, and 10 bases stayed unmatched. CDR1 is SGHNT, CDR2 YYREEE, per germline (reference sequence). This clonotype was observed a few times. Its matching antigen is unknown. TCRdb analysed the RT-PCR reads with MiXCR anew, one entry per CDR3 protein. The profile shows a few thousand distinct CDR3 sequences, 65% to 80% of them singletons. Study-wide findings and caveats: Each twin's T cell response to the vaccine was reported to look partly convergent and partly personalized.

This material consisted of T cells from blood (PBMCs), unsorted or a sorted subset (not recorded which), taken before or after yellow fever vaccination (not recorded which). The source is a woman between 18 and 29 years old who received the yellow fever vaccine. The rearrangement uses TRBV5-4 and TRBJ1-1, with TRBD1 identical over 10 bases. This chain's CDR3 is CASSPRQGAGSTEAFF. For the CDR3, the DNA is TGTGCCAGCAGCCCCAGACAGGGGGCGGGGAGCACTGAAGCTTTCTTT.